The 28 T cell receptor beta chains below were found in one sample sequenced in a study of blood T cell repertoires in COVID-19. Generated by immunoSEQ multiplex PCR, the TCRdb table keeps only in-frame clones and is missing some. Of about 75,000 clones listed, 80% to 90% are singletons. The source material was peripheral blood. These receptors originate from a woman aged 45-65 years with acute or convalescent COVID-19.

The V call is TRBV18, the J call TRBJ2-7; 12 nucleotides line up with TRBD1. The CDR3 length is 14 residues. V gave up 3 bases and J gave up 6 bases; unmatched junction bases: 3. From germline, CDR1 is KGHSH and CDR2 LQKENI. In DNA, the CDR3 is TGTGCCAGCTCACCGGGACAGGGGGCGCCCGAGCAGTACTTC. Its translation is CASSPGQGAPEQYF.

The V gene is TRBV6-6, the J gene TRBJ1-2; 11 positions match TRBD1. Germline V gene data show CDR1 as MNHNY and CDR2 as SVGAGI (reference sequence). The CDR3 has 15 amino acids. V shed 4 bases, J shed 6 bases, and the junction held 7 bases outside the gene matches. CDR3 loop: CASSLPGQGVHGYTF. DNA for the CDR3: TGTGCCAGCAGTTTACCGGGACAGGGGGTACATGGCTACACCTTC.

The J gene is TRBJ2-7, the V gene TRBV28, with TRBD2 as a possible D gene (5 bases). Trimming pared 6 bases from V and 4 bases from J, leaving 10 bases between. CDR1 is MDHEN and CDR2 is SYDVKM in the germline V gene. The CDR3 loop spans 12 amino acids. The CDR3 nucleotides are TGTGCCAGCAGCCCCCCGGGGTACGAGCAGTACTTC. Residues: CASSPPGYEQYF.

This clone was seen more than once but under ten times. The V gene is TRBV5-1, the J gene TRBJ1-6; 7 bases are a match to TRBD1. The CDR3 length is 17 residues. With 0 bases clipped from V and 5 bases from J, the junction kept 8 bases outside the gene matches. In germline, CDR1 is SGHRS, CDR2 YFSETQ. The DNA of the CDR3 is TGCGCCAGCAGCTTGGGTCGGTGGGACAGAGATAATTCACCCCTCCACTTT. It encodes CASSLGRWDRDNSPLHF.

This rearrangement joins TRBV28 to TRBJ2-1; TRBD2 matches 8 bases. V lost 6 bases and J lost 4; bases outside the gene matches: 8. Germline assignment: CDR1 MDHEN and CDR2 SYDVKM. This CDR3 contains 15 residues. Here the CDR3 DNA reads TGTGCCAGCAGAGCGGGGCGGGGGGCGTACAATGAGCAGTTCTTC. Translated, it gives CASRAGRGAYNEQFF. The whole variable domain, filled in from reference TRBV28 and TRBJ2-1, reads DVKVTQSSRYLVKRTGEKVFLECVQDMDHENMFWYRQDPGLGLRLIYFSYDVKMKEKGDIPEGYSVSREKKERFSLILESASTNQTSMYLCASRAGRGAYNEQFFGPGTRLTVL.

The chain uses TRBV7-9 and TRBJ1-6; D is unresolved. Germline assignment: CDR1 SEHNR and CDR2 FQNEAQ (reference sequence). V lost 6 bases and J lost 9, with 12 bases in between. The CDR3 length is 13 residues. CDR3 region: CASSPGSSSPLHF. The CDR3 DNA follows: TGTGCCAGCAGTCCGGGGTCCAGTTCACCCCTCCACTTT.

The gene calls are TRBV5-1 and TRBJ2-7; TRBD2 matches at 7 bases. The CDR3 runs to 13 residues. Germline CDR1 reads SGHRS; CDR2 reads YFSETQ. Unmatched junction bases numbered 2, after V lost 2 bases and J lost 3 bases. This CDR3 reads CASSFGGGYEQYF. As DNA, the CDR3 is TGCGCCAGCAGCTTCGGCGGGGGCTACGAGCAGTACTTC. The whole variable domain, filled in from reference TRBV5-1 and TRBJ2-7, reads KAGVTQTPRYLIKTRGQQVTLSCSPISGHRSVSWYQQTPGQGLQFLFEYFSETQRNKGNFPGRFSGRQFSNSRSEMNVSTLELGDSALYLCASSFGGGYEQYFGPGTRLTVT.

This chain links TRBV28 with TRBJ1-1; no clear D gene. Trimming removed 2 bases from V and 6 bases from J, with 10 bases in between. The V gene's germline CDR1 is MDHEN and CDR2 SYDVKM. The CDR3 covers 13 residues. CDR3 in amino acids: CASSLIKSSEAFF. The CDR3 nucleotides are TGTGCCAGCAGTTTAATAAAGAGCTCTGAAGCTTTCTTT.

The chain combines TRBV24-1 with TRBJ2-1; 10 bases match TRBD2. The CDR3 spans 16 residues. CDR1 KGHDR and CDR2 SFDVKD come from the germline V gene. V lost 1 base and J lost 3; bases outside the gene matches: 2. The CDR3 sequence is CATSDFASGSYNEQFF. CDR3 DNA: TGTGCCACCAGTGATTTCGCTAGCGGGAGCTACAATGAGCAGTTCTTC.

This clone is a singleton in its sample. V gene TRBV2 combines with J gene TRBJ2-1; 13 positions agree with TRBD2. The CDR3 runs to 14 residues. V gave up 7 bases and J gave up 7 bases; unmatched junction bases: 4. The germline V gene encodes CDR1 SNHLY and CDR2 FYNNEI. For the CDR3, the DNA is TGTGCCAGCATGGGACTAGCGGGACATAATGAGCAGTTCTTC. Protein product: CASMGLAGHNEQFF.

This chain joins TRBV18 and TRBJ2-7, with 7 bases lining up with TRBD2. Per the germline V gene, CDR1 is KGHSH and CDR2 is LQKENI. J gave up 5 bases and V 3 bases, and 4 bases lay outside the gene matches. CDR3 length: 13 amino acids. CDR3 nucleotides: TGTGCCAGCTCACCCGCGGGGGACCACGAGCAGTACTTC. Protein: CASSPAGDHEQYF.

J is TRBJ2-7 and V is TRBV5-1; D perhaps matches TRBD2 (6 bases). The CDR3 loop spans 15 amino acids. V lost 1 base, J lost 0 bases, and 11 bases lay in between. Germline V gene sequence: CDR1 SGHRS, CDR2 YFSETQ. CDR3 nucleotides: TGCGCCAGCAGCTTGAGGCTAGCGAGCTCCTACGAGCAGTACTTC. It is translated as CASSLRLASSYEQYF.

The chain combines TRBV3-1 (or the pseudogene TRBV3-2) with TRBJ2-3; D is perhaps TRBD2 (6 bases). In germline, CDR1 is LGHDT, CDR2 YNNKEL (reference sequence). The CDR3 runs 14 residues. Trimming removed 7 bases from V and 0 bases from J, with 11 bases in between. CDR3: CASKGLASTDTQYF. CDR3 bases: TGTGCCAGCAAGGGACTCGCTAGCACAGATACGCAGTATTTT.

The chain combines TRBV7-8 with TRBJ1-1; 7 positions match TRBD1. V shed 5 bases and J 0 bases; nucleotides not matched to a gene: 9. CDR3 size: 16 residues. CDR1 is SGHVS and CDR2 is FQNEAQ in the germline V gene. CDR3 in amino acids: CASSPIAQGVNTEAFF. Here the CDR3 DNA reads TGTGCCAGCAGCCCTATTGCCCAGGGGGTGAACACTGAAGCTTTCTTT.

The rearrangement uses TRBV28 and TRBJ2-3; possibly TRBD1 for D (6 bases). The ends were cut back, 6 bases at V and 1 base at J, with 20 bases in the middle. Germline CDR1 and CDR2: MDHEN and SYDVKM. The CDR3 has 17 residues. CDR3: CASRPPTGRGGTDTQYF. Here the CDR3 DNA reads TGTGCCAGCAGACCACCTACAGGGAGAGGGGGCACAGATACGCAGTATTTT.

The V and J genes are TRBV5-4 and TRBJ2-3; 8 bases are shared with TRBD2. Trimming at V came to 0 bases and at J to 1 base, leaving 16 bases not matched to a gene. The CDR3 is 20 residues long. Germline CDR1 is SGHNT and CDR2 is YYREEE (reference sequence). The CDR3 protein is CASSLALYGGAILGTDTQYF. In nucleotides, the CDR3 is TGTGCCAGCAGCTTGGCCCTTTACGGGGGGGCAATCCTCGGCACAGATACGCAGTATTTT.

The CDR3 DNA is TGTGCCAGCAGCTTGGGACAGACCCCTTCAACTAATGAAAAACTGTTTTTT. This translates into CASSLGQTPSTNEKLFF. The chain uses TRBV5-6 and TRBJ1-4, with D possibly TRBD1 on 5 matching bases. Germline CDR1 SGHDT, CDR2 YYEEEE. This CDR3 region has 17 residues. The V gene lost 0 bases and the J gene lost 0 bases, with 12 bases spanning the gap.

Notes on this clone: Relative to the germline gene, one junction end is altered; a read error may explain this. This sequence joins TRBV3-1 (or the pseudogene TRBV3-2) and TRBJ2-3; 11 bases agree with TRBD2. Per the germline V gene, CDR1 is LGHDT and CDR2 is YNNKEL (reference sequence). This CDR3 is 13 amino acids long. The CDR3 DNA is TGTGCCAGCAGCCAAGGGCTAGCGGGGGGTGGCCGCTTT. Its translation is CASSQGLAGGGRF.

V is TRBV28 and J is TRBJ2-1, with D possibly matching TRBD2 (7 bases). This CDR3 spans 15 amino acids. Trimming took off 8 bases at V and 6 bases at J, with 20 bases between the two ends. Per the germline V gene, CDR1 is MDHEN and CDR2 is SYDVKM. The CDR3 sequence: CASRGAGSGTNEQFF. CDR3 coding DNA: TGTGCCAGCCGGGGGGCAGGGTCGGGCACCAATGAGCAGTTCTTC.

This clone is labeled large. J is TRBJ2-2 and V is TRBV27; D is undetermined. The CDR3 loop spans 12 amino acids. Germline CDR1 MNHEY, CDR2 SMNVEV (reference sequence). V was cut by 5 bases and J by 3 bases, with 4 bases left in between. CDR3 sequence reads: CASSPYTGELFF. Here the CDR3 DNA reads TGTGCCAGCAGTCCATACACCGGGGAGCTGTTTTTT.

The chain joins TRBV30 to TRBJ2-5, with TRBD2 matching over 7 bases. CDR3 length: 12 amino acids. CDR1 GTSNPN and CDR2 SVGIG come from the germline V gene (reference sequence). V lost 8 bases to trimming and J lost 4 bases; unmatched junction nucleotides: 7. CDR3 in amino acids: CARGTTRETQYF. As DNA, the CDR3 is TGTGCCCGGGGGACTACCCGAGAGACCCAGTACTTC.

The genes are TRBV19 and TRBJ1-1, with 10 nucleotides matching TRBD1. The V gene end was trimmed by 5 bases and the J gene end by 5 bases; junction bases not matched to a gene: 5. The length of the CDR3 is 14 residues. The V gene's germline CDR1 is LNHDA and CDR2 SQIVND (reference sequence). The CDR3 sequence: CASSLGQGWTEAFF. CDR3 sequence (DNA): TGTGCCAGTAGTTTGGGACAGGGGTGGACTGAAGCTTTCTTT.

This chain links TRBV30 with TRBJ2-3, with 8 bases fitting TRBD2. The CDR3 runs 14 residues. V dropped 3 bases and J dropped 5; count of bases not matched to a gene: 7. The germline V gene encodes CDR1 GTSNPN and CDR2 SVGIG (reference sequence). The CDR3 sequence: CAWRVGRGIDTQYF. The CDR3 region has the DNA TGTGCCTGGAGGGTCGGGAGGGGGATAGATACGCAGTATTTT.

The V gene is TRBV9, the J gene TRBJ2-7, with D possibly TRBD1 on 5 matching bases. Germline assignment: CDR1 SGDLS and CDR2 YYNGEE. V lost 2 bases to trimming and J lost 0 bases, with 9 bases between them. This CDR3 comprises 14 residues. CDR3 sequence: CASSVSRVSYEQYF. CDR3 in DNA: TGTGCCAGCAGCGTTAGCAGGGTCTCCTACGAGCAGTACTTC.

The chain joins TRBV5-8 to TRBJ2-2, with a tentative D call TRBD2 (6 bases). CDR1 is SGHTS and CDR2 is YDEGEE in the germline V gene. The V end lost 5 bases, the J end lost 2 bases, and 13 bases lay between the germline ends. The length of the CDR3 is 15 residues. For the CDR3, the DNA is TGTGCCAGCAGTCCCGGACTAAAAAACACCGGGGAGCTGTTTTTT. It translates to CASSPGLKNTGELFF.

The chain links TRBV27 to TRBJ2-3; D is undetermined. CDR1 is MNHEY and CDR2 is SMNVEV in the germline V gene (reference sequence). The V gene lost 3 bases and the J gene lost 0 bases, with 13 bases spanning the gap. This CDR3 has 16 residues. The DNA of the CDR3 is TGTGCCAGCAGTTTTGCCCCCCGTGCGAGCACAGATACGCAGTATTTT. Protein product: CASSFAPRASTDTQYF.

The rearrangement uses TRBV5-4 and TRBJ2-1; tentatively, D is TRBD1 (6 bases). CDR1 SGHNT and CDR2 YYREEE come from the germline V gene (reference sequence). V lost 1 base to trimming and J lost 7 bases, with 12 bases between them. This CDR3 spans 14 amino acids. The CDR3 nucleotides are TGTGCCAGCAGCTTGTTCCCAGGGGAGAATGAGCAGTTCTTC. Its protein is CASSLFPGENEQFF.

The chain carries TRBV30 and TRBJ2-2; D may be TRBD1 (6 bases). Germline V gene lookup returns CDR1 GTSNPN and CDR2 SVGIG (reference sequence). Trimming pared 4 bases from V and 4 bases from J, leaving 7 bases between. The length of the CDR3 is 12 residues. DNA of the CDR3: TGTGCCTGGAAAGGGGGCACCGGGGAGCTGTTTTTT. Its translation: CAWKGGTGELFF.